The present entry profiles one TCR beta chain with its context. No antigen is known for it. TCRdb keeps only in-frame clones here, not all; method: immunoSEQ multiplex PCR. The sample consists of 95,000 or so clones, about nine tenths of them appearing once. The data derive from a study of PD-L1 blockade in urothelial cancer. At the level of the study: Investigators checked blood 3 weeks (second dose) and 6 weeks after treatment start. Blood-derived samples held a median about 150,000 T cells. Study-wide results and caveats: Below-median blood TCR clonality before treatment forecast better survival.

V was clipped by 4 bases and J by 4 bases, with 10 bases between them. CDR3 size: 14 residues. The V gene's germline CDR1 is ENHRY and CDR2 SYGVKD. Time point: pretreatment peripheral blood. Sequenced here: PBMCs, sampled around atezolizumab (anti-PD-L1) treatment. V is TRBV10-3 and J is TRBJ2-2, with D perhaps TRBD1 (6 bases). The clonotype comes from a man in his 60s with urothelial cancer. CDR3 nucleotides: TGTGCCATCAGTGGTGAAGGGGGCACCGGGGAGCTGTTTTTT. This sequence encodes CAISGEGGTGELFF.